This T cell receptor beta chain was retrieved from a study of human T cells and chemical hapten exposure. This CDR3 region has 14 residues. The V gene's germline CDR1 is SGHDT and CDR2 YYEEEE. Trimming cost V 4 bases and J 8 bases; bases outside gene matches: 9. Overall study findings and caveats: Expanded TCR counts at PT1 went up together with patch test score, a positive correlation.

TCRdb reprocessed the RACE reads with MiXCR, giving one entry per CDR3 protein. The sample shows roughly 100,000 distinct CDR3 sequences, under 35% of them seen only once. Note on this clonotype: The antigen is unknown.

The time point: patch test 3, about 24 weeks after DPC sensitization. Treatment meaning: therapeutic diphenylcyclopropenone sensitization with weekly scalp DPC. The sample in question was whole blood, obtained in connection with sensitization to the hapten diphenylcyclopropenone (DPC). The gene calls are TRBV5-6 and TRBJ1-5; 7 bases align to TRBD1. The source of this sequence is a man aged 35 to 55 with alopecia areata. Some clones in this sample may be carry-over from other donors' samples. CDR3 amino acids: CASSAGQPGEPQHF. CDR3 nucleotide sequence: TGTGCCAGCAGCGCGGGACAGCCAGGGGAGCCCCAGCATTTT.